The rows below give T cell receptor beta chains drawn from one sample of a study of T cell responses to AZD1222 COVID-19 vaccine. Data came from immunoSEQ multiplex PCR; TCRdb stores just in-frame clones and leaves some out. The repertoire holds about 150,000 clones, with 70% to 90% as singletons. The specimen comprised peripheral blood, sampled after recovery from COVID-19. These receptors originate from an adult who had recovered from COVID-19. The CDR3 runs from the conserved cysteine through the conserved F or W. Fields, in order: clone size, CDR3 length, V gene, J gene, D gene, CDR3 protein, CDR3 DNA. The D gene is left open where the match is weak. A row's size may be missing; if present it is once, few, many or a size class.

abundance: NA; len: 15; v_gene: TRBV7-8; j_gene: TRBJ1-5; d_gene: TRBD1; CDR3aa: CASSSQGYSNQPQHF; CDR3nt: TGTGCCAGCAGTTCACAGGGGTATAGCAATCAGCCCCAGCATTTT
abundance: few; len: 14; v_gene: TRBV5-4; j_gene: TRBJ2-7; d_gene: NA; CDR3aa: CASSPQGISYEQYF; CDR3nt: TGTGCCAGCAGCCCACAGGGAATCTCCTACGAGCAGTACTTC
abundance: NA; len: 14; v_gene: TRBV5-1; j_gene: TRBJ1-1; d_gene: NA; CDR3aa: CASSSRDVGTEAFF; CDR3nt: TGCGCCAGCAGCTCCCGGGACGTAGGCACTGAAGCTTTCTTT
abundance: NA; len: 15; v_gene: TRBV7-8; j_gene: TRBJ1-1; d_gene: NA; CDR3aa: CASSLWRGVDLEAFF; CDR3nt: TGTGCCAGCAGCTTATGGCGCGGGGTGGATCTTGAAGCTTTCTTT
abundance: NA; len: 15; v_gene: TRBV5-1; j_gene: TRBJ1-5; d_gene: NA; CDR3aa: CASSLLNDRLGAQHF; CDR3nt: TGCGCCAGCAGTCTCCTTAACGACCGCTTAGGAGCCCAGCATTTT
abundance: NA; len: 13; v_gene: TRBV5-1; j_gene: TRBJ2-7; d_gene: TRBD1; CDR3aa: CASSWDRQYEQYF; CDR3nt: TGCGCCAGCAGCTGGGACAGACAGTACGAGCAGTACTTC
abundance: NA; len: 15; v_gene: TRBV24-1; j_gene: TRBJ2-3; d_gene: NA; CDR3aa: CALQLGLGISDTQYF; CDR3nt: TGTGCCCTCCAACTCGGACTCGGTATTTCAGATACGCAGTATTTT
abundance: once; len: 14; v_gene: TRBV27; j_gene: TRBJ1-1; d_gene: NA; CDR3aa: CASSPLTGDTEAFF; CDR3nt: TGTGCCAGCAGTCCGTTGACAGGAGACACTGAAGCTTTCTTT
abundance: NA; len: 14; v_gene: TRBV10-3; j_gene: TRBJ1-1; d_gene: NA; CDR3aa: CATLTGSVRTEAFF; CDR3nt: TGTGCCACACTTACAGGGAGTGTCCGCACTGAAGCTTTCTTT
abundance: once; len: 12; v_gene: TRBV10-3; j_gene: TRBJ2-5; d_gene: NA; CDR3aa: CAISAIQETQYF; CDR3nt: TGTGCCATCAGTGCGATACAAGAGACCCAGTACTTC
abundance: NA; len: 14; v_gene: TRBV6-1; j_gene: TRBJ1-2; d_gene: TRBD1; CDR3aa: CASSEPGGRGGYTF; CDR3nt: TGTGCCAGCAGTGAGCCAGGGGGCCGTGGTGGCTACACCTTC
abundance: NA; len: 16; v_gene: TRBV25-1; j_gene: TRBJ2-3; d_gene: NA; CDR3aa: CASSDPRRRGTDTQYF; CDR3nt: TGTGCCAGCAGTGACCCTCGTAGGAGGGGCACAGATACGCAGTATTTT
abundance: NA; len: 14; v_gene: TRBV2; j_gene: TRBJ2-3; d_gene: NA; CDR3aa: CASSESVRTDTQYF; CDR3nt: TGTGCCAGCAGTGAATCGGTCCGCACAGATACGCAGTATTTT
abundance: NA; len: 13; v_gene: TRBV9; j_gene: TRBJ2-7; d_gene: NA; CDR3aa: CASSATGRYEQYF; CDR3nt: TGTGCCAGCAGCGCGACAGGGAGGTACGAGCAGTACTTC
abundance: NA; len: 14; v_gene: TRBV6-2/TRBV6-3; j_gene: TRBJ2-7; d_gene: NA; CDR3aa: CASSYQGKGYEQYF; CDR3nt: TGTGCCAGCAGTTACCAGGGTAAGGGTTACGAGCAGTACTTC
abundance: NA; len: 15; v_gene: TRBV29-1; j_gene: TRBJ2-3; d_gene: TRBD1; CDR3aa: CSVSWDRGRTDTQYF; CDR3nt: TGCAGCGTATCTTGGGACAGGGGCCGGACAGATACGCAGTATTTT
abundance: NA; len: 14; v_gene: TRBV3-1/TRBV3-2; j_gene: TRBJ1-1; d_gene: NA; CDR3aa: CASSLKGQGSAAFF; CDR3nt: TGTGCCAGCAGCCTCAAAGGACAAGGAAGTGCAGCTTTCTTT
abundance: NA; len: 16; v_gene: TRBV19; j_gene: TRBJ2-3; d_gene: TRBD1; CDR3aa: CASSIGGQGGTDTQYF; CDR3nt: TGTGCCAGTAGTATTGGCGGACAGGGTGGCACAGATACGCAGTATTTT
abundance: NA; len: 15; v_gene: TRBV9; j_gene: TRBJ1-5; d_gene: NA; CDR3aa: CASSSSPYSNQPQHF; CDR3nt: TGTGCCAGCAGTAGTAGTCCGTATAGCAATCAGCCCCAGCATTTT
abundance: NA; len: 13; v_gene: TRBV3-1/TRBV3-2; j_gene: TRBJ1-2; d_gene: NA; CDR3aa: CASSPGTGYGYTF; CDR3nt: TGTGCCAGCAGCCCCGGGACGGGCTATGGCTACACCTTC
abundance: NA; len: 16; v_gene: TRBV28; j_gene: TRBJ1-4; d_gene: NA; CDR3aa: CASRYPRMATNEKLFF; CDR3nt: TGTGCCAGCAGATATCCCCGAATGGCAACTAATGAAAAACTGTTTTTT
abundance: NA; len: 12; v_gene: TRBV4-1; j_gene: TRBJ2-2; d_gene: NA; CDR3aa: CASSLPQRELFF; CDR3nt: TGCGCCAGCAGCCTCCCTCAACGGGAGCTGTTTTTT
abundance: NA; len: 12; v_gene: TRBV13; j_gene: TRBJ1-1; d_gene: NA; CDR3aa: CASNTGDTEAFF; CDR3nt: TGTGCCAGCAATACGGGCGACACTGAAGCTTTCTTT
abundance: NA; len: 16; v_gene: TRBV7-2; j_gene: TRBJ1-1; d_gene: NA; CDR3aa: CASSFSGGSANTEAFF; CDR3nt: TGTGCCAGCAGCTTCTCGGGGGGATCTGCGAACACTGAAGCTTTCTTT
abundance: NA; len: 15; v_gene: TRBV28; j_gene: TRBJ1-6; d_gene: NA; CDR3aa: CASSLPQTGNSPLHF; CDR3nt: TGTGCCAGCAGTCTACCACAGACGGGAAATTCACCCCTCCACTTT
abundance: NA; len: 13; v_gene: TRBV3-1/TRBV3-2; j_gene: TRBJ1-1; d_gene: NA; CDR3aa: CASSQDRVTEAFF; CDR3nt: TGTGCCAGCAGCCAAGACAGGGTGACTGAAGCTTTCTTT
abundance: NA; len: 15; v_gene: TRBV9; j_gene: TRBJ2-7; d_gene: NA; CDR3aa: CASSVGWGASYEQYF; CDR3nt: TGTGCCAGCAGCGTAGGATGGGGGGCCTCCTACGAGCAGTACTTC
abundance: NA; len: 15; v_gene: TRBV23-1; j_gene: TRBJ2-7; d_gene: NA; CDR3aa: CASSQSRRHSYEQYF; CDR3nt: TGCGCCAGCAGTCAATCGCGCCGACACTCCTACGAGCAGTACTTC
abundance: NA; len: 17; v_gene: TRBV3-1/TRBV3-2; j_gene: TRBJ2-3; d_gene: NA; CDR3aa: CASSQDLPGAGTDTQYF; CDR3nt: TGTGCCAGCAGCCAAGACCTCCCGGGAGCAGGCACAGATACGCAGTATTTT
abundance: few; len: 18; v_gene: TRBV2; j_gene: TRBJ1-4; d_gene: TRBD1; CDR3aa: CASSESGTGAATNEKLFF; CDR3nt: TGTGCCAGCAGTGAATCCGGGACAGGGGCGGCAACTAATGAAAAACTGTTTTTT
abundance: few; len: 12; v_gene: TRBV6-5; j_gene: TRBJ1-3; d_gene: NA; CDR3aa: CATTASRNTIYF; CDR3nt: TGTGCCACCACAGCCTCACGAAACACCATATATTTT
abundance: NA; len: 14; v_gene: TRBV7-2; j_gene: TRBJ1-2; d_gene: TRBD1; CDR3aa: CASSFTGGALGYTF; CDR3nt: TGTGCCAGCAGCTTTACAGGGGGCGCCCTCGGCTACACCTTC
abundance: NA; len: 14; v_gene: TRBV7-3; j_gene: TRBJ2-3; d_gene: TRBD2; CDR3aa: CASSPRRGADTQYF; CDR3nt: TGTGCCAGCAGCCCGAGACGGGGGGCAGATACGCAGTATTTT
abundance: NA; len: 13; v_gene: TRBV15; j_gene: TRBJ1-5; d_gene: NA; CDR3aa: CATSSGSWQPQHF; CDR3nt: TGTGCCACCAGCAGTGGTAGCTGGCAGCCCCAGCATTTT
abundance: NA; len: 15; v_gene: TRBV5-1; j_gene: TRBJ2-2; d_gene: TRBD2; CDR3aa: CASSLLAGDTGELFF; CDR3nt: TGCGCCAGCAGCCTACTAGCGGGGGATACCGGGGAGCTGTTTTTT
abundance: NA; len: 17; v_gene: TRBV18; j_gene: TRBJ1-2; d_gene: NA; CDR3aa: CASSPSGHLTSNYGYTF; CDR3nt: TGTGCCAGCTCACCATCAGGACACCTCACTTCTAACTATGGCTACACCTTC
abundance: NA; len: 13; v_gene: TRBV4-3; j_gene: TRBJ2-2; d_gene: NA; CDR3aa: CASSSRTYGELFF; CDR3nt: TGCGCCAGCAGCTCTCGGACATACGGGGAGCTGTTTTTT
abundance: NA; len: 14; v_gene: TRBV6-1; j_gene: TRBJ1-2; d_gene: NA; CDR3aa: CASREGGSSYGYTF; CDR3nt: TGTGCCAGCAGGGAAGGAGGGTCCTCCTATGGCTACACCTTC
abundance: few; len: 16; v_gene: TRBV3-1/TRBV3-2; j_gene: TRBJ2-1; d_gene: NA; CDR3aa: CASSQDPAGSYNEQFF; CDR3nt: TGTGCCAGCAGCCAAGATCCAGCGGGCTCCTACAATGAGCAGTTCTTC
abundance: NA; len: 15; v_gene: TRBV18; j_gene: TRBJ2-7; d_gene: NA; CDR3aa: CASSPLTVGSYEQYF; CDR3nt: TGTGCCAGCTCACCACTAACAGTGGGATCCTACGAGCAGTACTTC
abundance: NA; len: 14; v_gene: TRBV28; j_gene: TRBJ1-3; d_gene: NA; CDR3aa: CASRLQGTGNTIYF; CDR3nt: TGTGCCAGCAGACTACAGGGTACTGGAAACACCATATATTTT